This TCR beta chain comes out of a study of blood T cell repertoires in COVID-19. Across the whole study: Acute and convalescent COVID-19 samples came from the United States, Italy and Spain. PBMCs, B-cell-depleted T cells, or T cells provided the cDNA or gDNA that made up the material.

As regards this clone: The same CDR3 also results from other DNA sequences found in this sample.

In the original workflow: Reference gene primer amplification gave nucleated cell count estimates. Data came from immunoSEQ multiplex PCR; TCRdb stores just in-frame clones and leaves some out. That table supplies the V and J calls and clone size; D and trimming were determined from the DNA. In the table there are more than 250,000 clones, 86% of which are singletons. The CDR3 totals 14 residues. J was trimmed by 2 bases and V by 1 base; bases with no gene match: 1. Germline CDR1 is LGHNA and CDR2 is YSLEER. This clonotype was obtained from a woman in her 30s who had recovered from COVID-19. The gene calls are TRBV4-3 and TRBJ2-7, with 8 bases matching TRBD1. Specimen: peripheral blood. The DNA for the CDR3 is TGCGCCAGCAGCCAAGGGACAGGGACCTACGAGCAGTACTTC. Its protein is CASSQGTGTYEQYF.